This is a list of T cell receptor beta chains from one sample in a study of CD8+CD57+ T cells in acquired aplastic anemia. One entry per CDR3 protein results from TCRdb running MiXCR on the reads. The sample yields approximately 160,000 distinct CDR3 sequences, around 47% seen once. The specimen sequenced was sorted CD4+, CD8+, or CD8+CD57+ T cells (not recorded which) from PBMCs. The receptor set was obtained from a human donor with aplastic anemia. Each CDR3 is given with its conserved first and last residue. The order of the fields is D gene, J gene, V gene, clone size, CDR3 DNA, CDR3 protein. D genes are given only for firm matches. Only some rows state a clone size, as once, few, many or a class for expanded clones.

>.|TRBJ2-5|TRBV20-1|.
TGCAGTGCTAGATTCCCAGAACAAGAGACCCAGTACTTC
CSARFPEQETQYF
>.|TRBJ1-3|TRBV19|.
TGTGCCAGTAGTATAACCAACTCTGGAAACACCATATATTTT
CASSITNSGNTIYF
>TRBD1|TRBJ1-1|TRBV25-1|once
TGTGCCAGCAGCGCGACAGGGGTCACTGAAGCTTTCTTT
CASSATGVTEAFF
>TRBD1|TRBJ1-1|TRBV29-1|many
TGCAGCGTCTTACCTCTCCAGGGGGCGGCTTTCTTT
CSVLPLQGAAFF
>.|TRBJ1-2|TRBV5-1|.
TGCGCCAGCAGCTCCTCGGGGGAACCTTCCTATGGCTACACCTTC
CASSSSGEPSYGYTF
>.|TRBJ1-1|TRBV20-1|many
TGCAGTGCCCCGACAGGCTCTAACACTGAAGCTTTCTTT
CSAPTGSNTEAFF
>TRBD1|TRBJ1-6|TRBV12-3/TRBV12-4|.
TGTGCCAGCAGTCATGGGACAGGGAAATGGTCACCCCTCCACTTT
CASSHGTGKWSPLHF
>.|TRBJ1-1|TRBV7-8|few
TGTGCCAGCACCACCTATAAGAACACTGAAGCTTTCTTT
CASTTYKNTEAFF
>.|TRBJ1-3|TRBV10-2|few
TGCGCCAGCAGTGAAGATGGGGGCGGAAACACCATATATTTT
CASSEDGGGNTIYF
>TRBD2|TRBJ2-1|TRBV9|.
TGTGCCAGCAGACCGGGACTAGCGGGAGGGCTTACCTTC
CASRPGLAGGLTF
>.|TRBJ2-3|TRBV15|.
TGTGCCACCAGCCGAGAGGGGCAGGGGCTAAGCACAGATACGCAGTATTTT
CATSREGQGLSTDTQYF
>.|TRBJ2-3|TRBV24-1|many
TGTGCCACCAGTGATTTTGGGACGGAAAGCACAGATACGCAGTATTTT
CATSDFGTESTDTQYF
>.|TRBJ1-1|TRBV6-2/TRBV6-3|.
TGTGCCAGCAGCCCTGGAGAGGGCACTGAAGCTTTCTTT
CASSPGEGTEAFF
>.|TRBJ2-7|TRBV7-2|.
TGTGCCAGCCGATTCGATGGGTTCTCCTACGAGCAGTACTTC
CASRFDGFSYEQYF
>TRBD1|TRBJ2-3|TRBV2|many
TGTGCCAGCAGTGGATCAGACAGGGTTTCAGATACGCAGTATTTT
CASSGSDRVSDTQYF
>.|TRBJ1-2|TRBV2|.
TGTGCCAGCAAGAGGACTATCTACACCTTC
CASKRTIYTF
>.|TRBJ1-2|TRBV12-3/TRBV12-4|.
TGTGCCGGCAGTTTGGACACAAACTATGGCTACACCTTC
CAGSLDTNYGYTF
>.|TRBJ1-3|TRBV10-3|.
TGTGCCATCAGTGGACAGGAAGGTCGAAACACCATATATTTT
CAISGQEGRNTIYF
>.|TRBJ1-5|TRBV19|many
TGTGCCAGTAGTGTGGCGGGGGTTCAGCCCCAGCATTTT
CASSVAGVQPQHF
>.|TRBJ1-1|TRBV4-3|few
TGCGCCAGCAGCCAAGACCCAGGGGTCAACACTGAAGCTTTCTTT
CASSQDPGVNTEAFF
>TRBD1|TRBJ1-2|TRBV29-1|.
TGCAGCGTCGACAGGGATAACTATGGCTACACCTTC
CSVDRDNYGYTF
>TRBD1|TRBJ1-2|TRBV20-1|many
TGCAGTGCTAGAGAGTCGGGGACAGGGAACTATGGCTACACCTTC
CSARESGTGNYGYTF
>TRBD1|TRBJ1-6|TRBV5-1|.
TGCGCCAGCAGCGTTAACAGGGGCGCCCTCCACTTT
CASSVNRGALHF
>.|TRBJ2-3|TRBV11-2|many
TGTGCCAGCACCCTCTCCCGGGGGGCCCCAGATACGCAGTATTTT
CASTLSRGAPDTQYF
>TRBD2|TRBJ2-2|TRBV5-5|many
TGTGCCAGCAGCTTTGGACTAGCGGCCTACACCGGGGAGCTGTTTTTT
CASSFGLAAYTGELFF
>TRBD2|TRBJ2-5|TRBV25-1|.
TGTGCCAGCAGCCCCTCCCTGGGGGAGGGGCCAGAGACCCAGTACTTC
CASSPSLGEGPETQYF
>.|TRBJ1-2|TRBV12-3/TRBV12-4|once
TGTGCCAGCAGTTTAGGCCTAGTGGGCTACACCTTC
CASSLGLVGYTF
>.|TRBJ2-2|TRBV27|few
TGTGCCAGCAGTTTCGCAGGCTCGGTGCTGTTTTTT
CASSFAGSVLFF
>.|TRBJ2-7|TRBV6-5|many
TGTGCCAGCAGAGGGGAAGGGCGCCACGAGCAGTACTTC
CASRGEGRHEQYF
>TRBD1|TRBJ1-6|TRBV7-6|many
TGTGCCAGCAGCCTCCGGACAGGGACCGCTTCACCCCTCCACTTT
CASSLRTGTASPLHF
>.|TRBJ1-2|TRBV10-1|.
TGCGCCAGCAGTCTTGACGGAAGCTATGGCTACACCTTC
CASSLDGSYGYTF
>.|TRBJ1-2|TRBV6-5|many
TGTGCCAGCAGTTACTCGTATGAGGGCGGCTATGGCTACACCTTC
CASSYSYEGGYGYTF
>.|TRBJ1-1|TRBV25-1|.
TGTGCCAGCAGCGACCTGACTGAGGAAGCTTTCTTT
CASSDLTEEAFF
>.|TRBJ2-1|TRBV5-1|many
TGCGCCAGCAGCTCCATTATCGAGACTACCCTCCGAAATGAGCAGTTCTTC
CASSSIIETTLRNEQFF
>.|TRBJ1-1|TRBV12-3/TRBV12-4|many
TGTGCCAGCAGTTTCAGGGGACCCAAGGGCACTGAAGCTTTCTTT
CASSFRGPKGTEAFF
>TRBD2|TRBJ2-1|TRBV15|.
TGTGCCACCAGCAGAGAGGGACTAGCGGGAGTAGCTGAGCAGTTCTTC
CATSREGLAGVAEQFF
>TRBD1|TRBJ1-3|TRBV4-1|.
TGCGCCAGCAGCCGAGAGGGGGCCCGGGACACCATATATTTT
CASSREGARDTIYF
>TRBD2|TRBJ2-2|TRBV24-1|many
TGTGCCACCAGTGGTCATAGCGGGAAGAGCACCGGGGAGCTGTTTTTT
CATSGHSGKSTGELFF
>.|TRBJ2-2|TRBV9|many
TGTGCCAGCAGCGTAGGAGTGGGGAGGAACACCGGGGAGCTGTTTTTT
CASSVGVGRNTGELFF
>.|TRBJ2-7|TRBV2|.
TGTGCCAGCAGTGCAGATACCGGGACCTGGGACGAGCAGTACTTC
CASSADTGTWDEQYF
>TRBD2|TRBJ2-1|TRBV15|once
TGTGCCACCAGCAGATTCCTAGCGGGGGAGCAGTTCTTC
CATSRFLAGEQFF
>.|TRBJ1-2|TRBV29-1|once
TGCAGCGTTGAGTCACTCCGGCAGGCAGCTAACTATGGCTACACCTTC
CSVESLRQAANYGYTF
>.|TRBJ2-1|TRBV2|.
TGTGCCAGCATAGCCGGCAGGGGTCGGAATGAGCAGTTCTTC
CASIAGRGRNEQFF
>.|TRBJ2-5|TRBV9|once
TGTGCCAGCAGCGAGGGGATAATTAGCCTCCAAGAGACCCAGTACTTC
CASSEGIISLQETQYF
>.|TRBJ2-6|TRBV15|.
TGTGCCACCAGCACCTACGCGGGTGGGGCCAACGTCCTGACTTTC
CATSTYAGGANVLTF
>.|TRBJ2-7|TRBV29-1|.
TGCAGCGGCCGCAGGGGTCACGAGCAGTACTTC
CSGRRGHEQYF
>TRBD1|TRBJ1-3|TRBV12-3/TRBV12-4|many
TGTGCCAGCAGTTTCACAGGGGGGGGAAACACCATATATTTT
CASSFTGGGNTIYF
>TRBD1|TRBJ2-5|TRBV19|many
TGTGCCAGTAGTATAGGACAGGGGGCTGTGACCCAGTACTTC
CASSIGQGAVTQYF
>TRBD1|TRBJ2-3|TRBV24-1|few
TGTGCCACCAGTAAAGGGACAGGGGGGACAGATACGCAGTATTTT
CATSKGTGGTDTQYF
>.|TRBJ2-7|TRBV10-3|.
TGTGCCATCGGGGGGGGGACAGGCGACTACGAGCAGTACTTC
CAIGGGTGDYEQYF
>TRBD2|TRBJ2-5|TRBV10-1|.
TGCGCCAGCAGGGCGGGAGCCGACGCGACCCAGTACTTC
CASRAGADATQYF
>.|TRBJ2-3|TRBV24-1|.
TGTGCCACCAGTGATTTCAGGGGCACAGATACGCAGTATTTT
CATSDFRGTDTQYF
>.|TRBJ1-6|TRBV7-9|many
TGTGCCAGCAGCTTAGAGGCCCGGGGCCTTGGCCATTCACCCCTCCACTTT
CASSLEARGLGHSPLHF
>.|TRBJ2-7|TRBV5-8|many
TGTGCCAGCAGCATGACAGGCGTCTACGAGCAGTACTTC
CASSMTGVYEQYF
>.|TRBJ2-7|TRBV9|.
TGTGCCAGCAGCCAACAAGGGGTAAGGGAGCAGTACTTC
CASSQQGVREQYF
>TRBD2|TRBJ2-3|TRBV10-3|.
TGTGCCAGCAGTTACTCCGGCGGGAGGTCAGATACGCAGTATTTT
CASSYSGGRSDTQYF
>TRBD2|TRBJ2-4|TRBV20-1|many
TGCAGTGCTAGGAGTCTGGGACTATTCGGTCAGTACTTC
CSARSLGLFGQYF